This T cell receptor beta chain came from a study of T cells in Graves' hyperthyroidism and ophthalmopathy. On this clonotype itself: Its target is not known.

Whole-study findings and limits: Blood also showed most of the thyroid clonotypes that were expanded above 0.001.

TCR beta CDR3 sequences were amplified from RNA transcripts. Using the HTBI primer set, a first-round RT-PCR was run on the TCR CDR3. TCRdb reprocessed the multiplex PCR reads with MiXCR, giving one entry per CDR3 protein. The sample holds tens of thousands of distinct CDR3 sequences; about 53% are singletons and the top ten take under 30%. The sequence was collected from a woman aged 40 to 50 with Graves' ophthalmopathy. The sequenced sample consisted of blood.

The CDR3 nucleotides are TGCAGTGCTAGACAAGTGGGAACCTACGAGCAGTACTTC. This sequence encodes CSARQVGTYEQYF. This chain links TRBV20-1 with TRBJ2-7; D gene unclear. The CDR3 has 13 residues. From germline, CDR1 is DFQATT and CDR2 SNEGSKA (reference sequence). V lost 2 bases, J lost 2 bases, and 10 bases lay in between.